Here is one T cell receptor (beta chain) with its context. This clonotype is labeled medium-sized (0.01 to 0.1%). There is no known antigen for this receptor. No much larger clone is present one base from it, and per-base qualities are unavailable. The data were produced on an Illumina MiSeq. TCRdb reprocessing: public reads trimmed at Q25 with fastp, clones called with MiXCR, in-frame beta chains kept. When rows share a CDR3 protein, they turn into one entry using the most common DNA and genes. For this sample there are under 15,000 distinct CDR3 sequences; approximately 30% appear just once. Jointly, the top ten make up 2% to 2.5% of the sample. The entry originates in a study of liver allograft versus peripheral blood T cells (dated by TCRdb to 2018 to 2021). Notes on the research overall: In liver transplant recipients, the study looked at T cell receptor repertoires in the peripheral blood and set them against the repertoires found within the transplanted livers.

Taken from the germline V gene, the CDR1 and CDR2 loops are SQVTM and ANQGSEA. From the cysteine up to the phenylalanine, the CDR3 has a length of 13 residues. Here the CDR3 DNA is all that survives: 39 bases in frame from base 1. Trimming at the junction amounts to 7 bases on V and 5 bases on J, and the germline ends lie 17 bases apart. Study-wide conclusions, independent of this receptor: T cell receptor repertoires inside liver allografts were reported to differ from those detected in peripheral blood.

The chain was built from TRBV29-1 and TRBJ1-1; the D gene is perhaps TRBD1, on 5 matching bases. The receptor comes from a human patient who had a liver transplant. After a transplant, some of the T cells may come from the graft donor. CDR3 reads: CSGEGSPGTEAFF. The base sequence is TGCAGCGGGGAGGGGTCTCCAGGGACTGAAGCTTTCTTT. Here the CDR3 is joined to the reference TRBV29-1 and TRBJ1-1 genes, and the full variable domain is: SAVISQKPSRDICQRGTSLTIQCQVDSQVTMMFWYRQQPGQSLTLIATANQGSEATYESGFVIDKFPISRPNLTFSTLTVSNMSPEDSSIYLCSGEGSPGTEAFFGQGTRLTVV.